This entry lists 27 T cell receptor beta chains sequenced from one sample in a study of CD8 T cells in Susac syndrome. An input of about 0.5 to 1 ug of RNA was subjected to reverse transcription using random hexamers. TCRdb used MiXCR to reprocess the immunoSEQ multiplex PCR reads, holding one entry per CDR3 protein. The sample gives approximately 180,000 distinct CDR3 sequences, around nine tenths of which show up once; 0.085% to 0.09% is in the top ten. Sequenced: CD4+ T cells from PBMCs. These receptors all stem from a human donor with Susac syndrome.

This clonotype was picked up one time. The chain couples TRBV5-4 to TRBJ2-1, with D perhaps matching TRBD1 or TRBD2 (5 bases each). The V gene lost 4 bases and the J gene lost 8 bases, with 25 bases spanning the gap. CDR3 length equals 17 residues. CDR1 is SGHNT and CDR2 is YYREEE in the germline V gene (reference sequence). Written as DNA, the CDR3 is TGTGCCAGCAGCGACAAGAGATCCGGGACCTCGGCATATGAGCAGTTCTTC. It codes for CASSDKRSGTSAYEQFF.

In its sample, this clonotype was seen a few times. The gene calls are TRBV4-1 and TRBJ2-3, with unresolved D. Germline-derived CDR1 and CDR2 are MGHRA and YSYEKL. Trimming shortened V by 0 bases and J by 3 bases, and 7 bases separated the two germline ends. The CDR3 is 14 residues long. As DNA, the CDR3 is TGCGCCAGCAGCCAAGATGCCTTAACAGATACGCAGTATTTT. Amino acid sequence: CASSQDALTDTQYF.

In its sample, this clonotype was seen once. The chain has TRBV12-3 or TRBV12-4 and TRBJ1-2; 7 bases agree with TRBD1. The CDR3 loop spans 15 amino acids. The trim removed 6 bases at V and 7 bases at J, leaving 14 bases unmatched. In nucleotides, the CDR3 is TGTGCCAGCAGGACAGCAGGGGGAACTTTGGGTGGCTACACCTTC. Its protein is CASRTAGGTLGGYTF.

The chain couples TRBV6-6 to TRBJ1-3; D possibly corresponds to TRBD1 (5 bases). Trimming shortened V by 6 bases and J by 4 bases, and 16 bases separated the two germline ends. The CDR3 loop spans 15 amino acids. CDR1 and CDR2 from the germline V gene are MNHNY and SVGAGI (reference sequence). Here the CDR3 DNA reads TGTGCCAGCAGGCCACTAGGACACGAAGGAAACACCATATATTTT. It yields the protein CASRPLGHEGNTIYF.

The CDR3 here is CATSRQGAEGETQYF. CDR3 DNA: TGTGCCACCAGTAGACAGGGGGCAGAGGGGGAGACCCAGTACTTC. This sequence joins TRBV15 and TRBJ2-5, with 10 bases matching TRBD1. Trimming at V came to 6 bases and at J to 5 bases, leaving 9 bases not matched to a gene. The CDR3 is 15 residues long. The germline gives CDR1 LNHNV, CDR2 YYDKDF (reference sequence). Variable domain in full (rest from reference TRBV15 and TRBJ2-5): DAMVIQNPRYQVTQFGKPVTLSCSQTLNHNVMYWYQQKSSQAPKLLFHYYDKDFNNEADTPDNFQSRRPNTSFCFLDIRSPGLGDTAMYLCATSRQGAEGETQYFGPGTRLLVL.

In this sample, this clonotype turned up once. The CDR3 spells CASSEFSTGELFF. CDR3 nucleotide sequence: TGTGCCAGCAGTGAATTCTCTACCGGGGAGCTGTTTTTT. The chain has TRBV6-1 and TRBJ2-2; D gene unclear. The V and J ends lost 2 bases and 5 bases respectively, with 6 bases between them. Germline CDR1 reads MNHNS; CDR2 reads SASEGT. The CDR3 is made up of 13 amino acids.

There are a few counts of this clonotype. This rearrangement joins TRBV9 to TRBJ2-1; 9 positions agree with TRBD2. CDR3 length equals 16 residues. J was trimmed by 4 bases and V by 4 bases; bases with no gene match: 9. Germline CDR1 is SGDLS and CDR2 is YYNGEE. The CDR3 DNA reads TGTGCCAGCAGCCTCACGAGCGGGGGGTCGTACAATGAGCAGTTCTTC. Translating it yields CASSLTSGGSYNEQFF.

V gene TRBV12-3 or TRBV12-4 combines with J gene TRBJ1-1; D possibly corresponds to TRBD1 (6 bases). V was trimmed by 7 bases and J by 3 bases, leaving 15 bases between them. This CDR3 region has 14 residues. The CDR3 coding sequence is TGTGCCAGCACCGCAGGAGGGGGTTACACTGAAGCTTTCTTT. Residues: CASTAGGGYTEAFF.

This sequence joins TRBV4-1 and TRBJ1-5; D call uncertain. V dropped 0 bases and J dropped 3 bases, with 6 bases sitting between them. Germline loops: CDR1 MGHRA, CDR2 YSYEKL. The CDR3 is made up of 14 amino acids. CDR3 nucleotides: TGCGCCAGCAGCCAAGAAGGCCCCAATCAGCCCCAGCATTTT. Translation: CASSQEGPNQPQHF.

The J gene is TRBJ1-1, the V gene TRBV9; perhaps TRBD1 as D (6 bases). V lost 4 bases to trimming and J lost 6 bases, with 22 bases between them. The CDR3 covers 16 residues. In germline, CDR1 is SGDLS, CDR2 YYNGEE. CDR3: CASSPSTGSAVAEAFF. Here the CDR3 DNA reads TGTGCCAGCAGCCCGTCCACAGGGAGCGCGGTGGCTGAAGCTTTCTTT. The full variable domain, its missing parts supplied by reference TRBV9 and TRBJ1-1, is DSGVTQTPKHLITATGQRVTLRCSPRSGDLSVYWYQQSLDQGLQFLIQYYNGEERAKGNILERFSAQQFPDLHSELNLSSLELGDSALYFCASSPSTGSAVAEAFFGQGTRLTVV.

The rearrangement uses TRBV4-2 and TRBJ2-1; 10 bases align to TRBD2. J was trimmed by 1 base and V by 3 bases; bases with no gene match: 3. This CDR3 is 16 amino acids long. Germline V gives CDR1 LGHNA, CDR2 YNFKEQ. CDR3 residues: CASSQKAGGSYNEQFF. CDR3 sequence (DNA): TGTGCCAGCAGCCAGAAAGCGGGGGGGTCCTACAATGAGCAGTTCTTC.

J is TRBJ1-6 and V is TRBV19; 7 nucleotides agree with TRBD1. Germline assignment: CDR1 LNHDA and CDR2 SQIVND (reference sequence). The CDR3 runs to 15 residues. The V and J ends lost 4 bases and 2 bases, in that order; junction bases with no gene match: 2. In nucleotides, the CDR3 is TGTGCCAGTAGTAACCAGGGGGCCTATAATTCACCCCTCCACTTT. As protein: CASSNQGAYNSPLHF.

This chain's CDR3 is CSVEVGGFRSYNEQFF. The DNA of the CDR3 is TGCAGCGTTGAAGTAGGGGGTTTTCGATCCTACAATGAGCAGTTCTTC. The chain recombines TRBV29-1 with TRBJ2-1, with D perhaps TRBD1 (6 bases). The V end lost 1 base, the J end lost 1 base, and 14 bases lay between the germline ends. Germline V gene sequence: CDR1 SQVTM, CDR2 ANQGSEA. This CDR3 has 16 amino acids.

Only one count was recorded for this clonotype. The chain employs TRBV20-1 and TRBJ2-1, with 7 bases identical to TRBD2. The germline gives CDR1 DFQATT, CDR2 SNEGSKA (reference sequence). The trim removed 0 bases at V and 5 bases at J, leaving 4 bases unmatched. This CDR3 has 14 amino acids. CDR3 amino acids: CSARDSLADNEQFF. CDR3 in DNA: TGCAGTGCTAGAGATAGTCTAGCGGACAATGAGCAGTTCTTC.

Here the CDR3 DNA reads TGCAGCGTCGCTCGGGGGGGGGAGGTTCTGTTCTTC. Protein sequence: CSVARGGEVLFF. The chain is built from TRBV29-1 and TRBJ2-1; 8 bases fit TRBD2. V shed 6 bases, J shed 15 bases, and the junction held 13 bases outside the gene matches. CDR3 length equals 12 residues. Germline values: CDR1 SQVTM, CDR2 ANQGSEA.

This clonotype has a single count. The chain recombines TRBV29-1 with TRBJ2-5; no firm D call. V was pared by 0 bases and J by 5 bases, with 10 bases between. CDR1 SQVTM and CDR2 ANQGSEA come from the germline V gene. The CDR3 spans 13 residues. The chain's CDR3 is CSVEDTAAETQYF. Written as DNA, the CDR3 is TGCAGCGTTGAAGACACAGCCGCGGAGACCCAGTACTTC. The whole variable domain, filled in from reference TRBV29-1 and TRBJ2-5, reads SAVISQKPSRDICQRGTSLTIQCQVDSQVTMMFWYRQQPGQSLTLIATANQGSEATYESGFVIDKFPISRPNLTFSTLTVSNMSPEDSSIYLCSVEDTAAETQYFGPGTRLLVL.

The chain has TRBV6-5 and TRBJ2-7; D gene unclear. V lost 0 bases to trimming and J lost 0 bases, with 9 bases between them. The CDR3 sequence is 15 residues long. The germline V gene has CDR1 MNHEY and CDR2 SVGAGI. CDR3: CASSYSSDGSYEQYF. The CDR3 bases are TGTGCCAGCAGTTACTCTTCTGACGGCTCCTACGAGCAGTACTTC.

This chain connects TRBV7-2 to TRBJ2-7; D gene ambiguous. CDR3 length: 14 amino acids. Germline lookup yields CDR1 SGHTA and CDR2 FQGNSA. Trimming stripped 0 bases from V and 4 bases from J, with 10 bases between. The CDR3 sequence: CASSLAGGDYEQYF. CDR3 nucleotides: TGTGCCAGCAGCTTAGCCGGCGGAGATTACGAGCAGTACTTC.

The chain is built from TRBV3-1 and TRBJ2-3; D assignment may be TRBD1 or TRBD2 (6 bases each). This CDR3 is built from 13 residues. Germline CDR1 is LGHDT and CDR2 is YNNKEL (reference sequence). V gave up 4 bases and J gave up 4 bases, with 9 bases separating them. CDR3 amino acids: CASSPGGADTQYF. The CDR3 DNA is TGTGCCAGCAGCCCCGGGGGCGCAGATACGCAGTATTTT.

The CDR3 DNA follows: TGCGCCAGCAGCTTGGAGGTAGCGGCAGATACGCAGTATTTT. Translating gives CASSLEVAADTQYF. The V gene is TRBV5-1, the J gene TRBJ2-3; tentatively, D is TRBD2 (6 bases). V was cut by 0 bases and J by 4 bases, with 9 bases left in between. The CDR3 sequence is 14 residues long. Germline CDR1 and CDR2: SGHRS and YFSETQ.

The V gene is TRBV7-9, the J gene TRBJ1-4; D unclear. This CDR3 region has 12 residues. Germline CDR1 SEHNR, CDR2 FQNEAQ (reference sequence). Trimming took off 5 bases at V and 5 bases at J, with 6 bases between the two ends. The CDR3 nucleotides are TGTGCCAGCAGCCCCTTGAATGAAAAACTGTTTTTT. The encoded protein is CASSPLNEKLFF.

The chain has TRBV30 and TRBJ1-1, with unresolved D. Germline CDR1 reads GTSNPN; CDR2 reads SVGIG (reference sequence). Deletions cut 2 bases from V and 11 bases from J, with 15 bases between. The CDR3 totals 12 residues. CDR3 loop: CAWSSGPPFAFF. In DNA form, the CDR3 reads TGTGCCTGGAGTTCCGGGCCGCCTTTCGCTTTCTTT.

This chain connects TRBV5-4 to TRBJ1-1, with 7 bases identical to TRBD1. The V gene's germline CDR1 is SGHNT and CDR2 YYREEE (reference sequence). V gave up 2 bases and J gave up 4 bases; unmatched junction bases: 5. This CDR3 is 14 amino acids long. The CDR3 loop reads CASSLQGMGTEAFF. As DNA, the CDR3 is TGTGCCAGCAGCTTACAGGGGATGGGCACTGAAGCTTTCTTT. The variable domain in full, completed from reference TRBV5-4 and TRBJ1-1, reads ETGVTQSPTHLIKTRGQQVTLRCSSQSGHNTVSWYQQALGQGPQFIFQYYREEENGRGNFPPRFSGLQFPNYSSELNVNALELDDSALYLCASSLQGMGTEAFFGQGTRLTVV.

The chain combines TRBV5-4 with TRBJ2-5; tentatively, D is TRBD2 (5 bases). The V end was cut by 1 base, the J end by 2 bases, with 9 bases between. Germline V gives CDR1 SGHNT, CDR2 YYREEE (reference sequence). CDR3 size: 14 residues. The CDR3 protein is CASSLPRLQETQYF. CDR3 DNA: TGTGCCAGCAGCTTGCCGAGACTACAAGAGACCCAGTACTTC.

This clonotype has just one count. The CDR3 DNA follows: TGCGCCAGCAGCCCCTCACCGACGACAGGGATGAGCACCGGGGAGCTGTTTTTT. The encoded protein is CASSPSPTTGMSTGELFF. The gene calls are TRBV5-1 and TRBJ2-2; 7 bases line up with TRBD1. The CDR3 has 18 residues. The V segment lost 4 bases and the J segment 4 bases; nucleotides outside the gene matches: 16. Germline assignment: CDR1 SGHRS and CDR2 YFSETQ.

This rearrangement joins TRBV5-6 to TRBJ2-1, with unresolved D. The germline gives CDR1 SGHDT, CDR2 YYEEEE. V was cut by 4 bases and J by 4 bases, with 12 bases left in between. The CDR3 is 14 amino acids. The CDR3 spells CASSLPTRYNEQFF. CDR3 DNA sequence: TGTGCCAGCAGCCTGCCGACTCGTTACAATGAGCAGTTCTTC.

V usage is TRBV12-3 or TRBV12-4 and J usage is TRBJ2-2, with 8 bases identical to TRBD1. V lost 7 bases and J lost 5; bases outside the gene matches: 9. The CDR3 covers 15 residues. CDR3 in DNA: TGTGCCAGCATGAAGGACAGGGTGGGAACCGGGGAGCTGTTTTTT. Its protein is CASMKDRVGTGELFF.